The rows below give T cell receptor beta chains drawn from one sample of a study of human T cells and chemical hapten exposure. Each CDR3 protein gets one entry after TCRdb re-called the RACE reads with MiXCR. The sample lists tens of thousands of distinct CDR3 sequences, about an eighth occurring once. Sequences were derived from whole blood, sampled in connection with sensitization to the hapten diphenylcyclopropenone (DPC). The receptors come from a woman aged 25-40 years with alopecia areata. Some clones in this sample may be carry-over from other donors' samples. CDR3s include the opening cysteine and the closing phenylalanine or tryptophan. Each record gives: V gene, J gene, clone size, D gene, CDR3 protein, CDR3 DNA. A D gene is named only where the DNA matches it firmly. Where a row states a size, it is once, few, many or the class of an expanded clone; other rows omit it.

TRBV4-3,TRBJ2-7,.,.,CASSQNQDSWTYEQYF,TGCGCCAGCAGCCAAAACCAGGACAGCTGGACCTACGAGCAGTACTTC
TRBV6-5,TRBJ2-2,.,.,CASSSGVTGELFF,TGTGCCAGCAGCTCAGGGGTTACCGGGGAGCTGTTTTTT
TRBV20-1,TRBJ1-1,many,.,CSATSRATEAFF,TGCAGTGCTACCTCACGGGCCACTGAAGCTTTCTTT
TRBV6-2/TRBV6-3,TRBJ2-1,few,.,CASSPDEQFF,TGTGCCAGCAGTCCGGACGAGCAGTTCTTC
TRBV5-5,TRBJ2-7,.,.,CASTVDRTYEQYF,TGTGCCAGCACTGTCGACAGAACCTACGAGCAGTACTTC
TRBV4-1,TRBJ1-5,many,.,CASSVTGSSNQPQHF,TGCGCCAGCAGCGTGACAGGATCTAGCAATCAGCCCCAGCATTTT
TRBV20-1,TRBJ2-5,few,.,CSASGSLETQYF,TGCAGTGCTAGCGGGAGCCTTGAGACCCAGTACTTC
TRBV30,TRBJ2-4,many,.,CAWSVRLGIQYF,TGTGCCTGGAGTGTAAGACTTGGCATTCAGTACTTC
TRBV28,TRBJ2-2,many,.,CASSSWDITGELFF,TGTGCCAGCAGTTCCTGGGACATTACCGGGGAGCTGTTTTTT
TRBV19,TRBJ1-5,many,.,CASSIAWGRRQPQHF,TGTGCCAGTAGTATAGCTTGGGGGCGACGTCAGCCCCAGCATTTT
TRBV19,TRBJ2-5,.,.,CASSRAQAQETQYF,TGTGCCAGTAGTAGGGCACAAGCCCAAGAGACCCAGTACTTC
TRBV30,TRBJ2-5,many,.,CAWSVRLQETQYF,TGTGCCTGGAGTGTACGGTTACAAGAGACCCAGTACTTC
TRBV7-2,TRBJ1-6,.,.,CASSLTALNSPLHF,TGTGCCAGCAGCTTGACAGCGCTGAATTCACCCCTCCACTTT
TRBV6-4,TRBJ2-3,many,.,CASSDSGTAVDTQYF,TGTGCCAGCAGTGACTCGGGCACGGCGGTAGATACGCAGTATTTT
TRBV18,TRBJ2-3,many,.,CASSARQSTDTQYF,TGTGCCAGCTCAGCAAGGCAGAGCACAGATACGCAGTATTTT
TRBV7-6,TRBJ2-3,many,TRBD1,CASSLAEGGTGQPTDTQYF,TGTGCCAGCAGCTTAGCAGAAGGGGGGACAGGGCAACCCACAGATACGCAGTATTTT